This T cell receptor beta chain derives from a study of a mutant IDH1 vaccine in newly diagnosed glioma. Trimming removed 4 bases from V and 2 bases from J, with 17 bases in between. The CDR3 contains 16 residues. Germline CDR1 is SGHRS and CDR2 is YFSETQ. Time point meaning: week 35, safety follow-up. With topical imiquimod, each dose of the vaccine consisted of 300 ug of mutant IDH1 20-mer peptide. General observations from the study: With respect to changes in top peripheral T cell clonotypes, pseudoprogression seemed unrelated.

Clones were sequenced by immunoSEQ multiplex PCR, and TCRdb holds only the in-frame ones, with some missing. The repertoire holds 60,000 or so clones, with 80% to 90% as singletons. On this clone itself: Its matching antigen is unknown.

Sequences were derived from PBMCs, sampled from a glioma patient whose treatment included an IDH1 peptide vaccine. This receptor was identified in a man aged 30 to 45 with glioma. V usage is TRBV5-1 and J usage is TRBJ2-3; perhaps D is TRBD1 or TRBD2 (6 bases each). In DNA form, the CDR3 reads TGCGCCAGCAGCGCCCGTTGGGGGGCCTACACAGATACGCAGTATTTT. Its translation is CASSARWGAYTDTQYF.